The 14 T cell receptor beta chains below come from one sample, sequenced in a study of T cells in Graves' hyperthyroidism and ophthalmopathy. RNA transcripts were the template for amplifying TCR beta CDR3 regions. The HTBI primer set was used in a first-round RT-PCR of the TCR CDR3. TCRdb ran MiXCR on the multiplex PCR reads and lists one entry per CDR3 protein. The sample lists about 530,000 distinct CDR3 sequences; approximately 17% were seen once. The sample consisted of blood. All receptors come from a woman between 18 and 29 years old with Graves' ophthalmopathy.

This clonotype was counted ten times or more. The chain recombines TRBV5-1 with TRBJ2-1, with 7 bases that match TRBD1. The CDR3 runs 16 residues. Germline CDR1 and CDR2: SGHRS and YFSETQ. After removal of 4 bases from V and 8 bases from J, the junction contained 15 bases not matched to a gene. CDR3 coding DNA: TGCGCCAGCAGCCGTGACAGGGCCACCCTGGACGATGAGCAGTTCTTC. It codes for CASSRDRATLDDEQFF.

This clonotype occurred many times. This chain connects TRBV7-2 to TRBJ2-5; 8 positions agree with TRBD2. This CDR3 contains 15 residues. Looked up from germline, CDR1 is SGHTA and CDR2 is FQGNSA. V trimming: 5 bases; J trimming: 5 bases; junction bases outside the gene matches: 10. The CDR3, as DNA: TGTGCCAGCAGCCCAGAGGCGGGAGGAGGGGAGACCCAGTACTTC. It is translated as CASSPEAGGGETQYF.

This clonotype occurred a few times. This chain connects TRBV20-1 to TRBJ1-2; 7 bases agree with TRBD1. Germline CDR1 reads DFQATT; CDR2 reads SNEGSKA (reference sequence). The J segment lost 4 bases and the V segment lost 7 bases, leaving 9 bases of the junction unmatched. The CDR3 has 13 amino acids. CDR3 coding DNA: TGCAGTGTCAGGGGGGGGGATGGCTATGGCTACACCTTC. It encodes CSVRGGDGYGYTF.

The table lists this clonotype with a few counts. V usage is TRBV4-3 and J usage is TRBJ2-4, with a tentative D call TRBD2 (5 bases). The V gene's germline CDR1 is LGHNA and CDR2 YSLEER. The V end lost 3 bases, the J end lost 3 bases, and 15 bases lay between the germline ends. The CDR3 sequence is 16 residues long. CDR3 nucleotides: TGCGCCAGCAGCCAGGAGGAGGACGCCGGCAAAAACATTCAGTACTTC. This encodes CASSQEEDAGKNIQYF.

This clonotype was detected ten times or more. As DNA, the CDR3 is TGCAGTGCTAGACTCCTAGGTTCAAATACGCAGTATTTT. Its protein product is CSARLLGSNTQYF. This chain links TRBV20-1 with TRBJ2-3, with D hard to call. Per the germline V gene, CDR1 is DFQATT and CDR2 is SNEGSKA (reference sequence). The CDR3 is made up of 13 amino acids. V shed 2 bases and J shed 7 bases, with 13 bases lying between them.

This sequence joins TRBV6-1 and TRBJ2-2, with D perhaps being TRBD1 or TRBD2 (5 bases each). This CDR3 has 14 amino acids. In germline, CDR1 is MNHNS, CDR2 SASEGT. The V and J ends lost 4 bases and 3 bases respectively, with 9 bases between them. CDR3 loop: CASSAREYTGELFF. For the CDR3, the DNA is TGTGCCAGCAGTGCCAGGGAGTACACCGGGGAGCTGTTTTTT.

This clonotype was seen repeatedly, ten times or more. The chain joins TRBV11-2 to TRBJ2-1; TRBD1 might be the D (6 bases). CDR3 length: 14 residues. Germline V gene data show CDR1 as SGHAT and CDR2 as FQNNGV. V was clipped by 5 bases and J by 2 bases, with 10 bases between them. The CDR3 bases are TGTGCCAGCAGCATACAGGGTACCTACAATGAGCAGTTCTTC. It encodes CASSIQGTYNEQFF. The variable domain in full, with the rest retrieved from reference TRBV11-2 and TRBJ2-1, is EAGVAQSPRYKIIEKRQSVAFWCNPISGHATLYWYQQILGQGPKLLIQFQNNGVVDDSQLPKDRFSAERLKGVDSTLKIQPAKLEDSAVYLCASSIQGTYNEQFFGPGTRLTVL.

This clonotype came up many times. This chain uses TRBV7-2 with TRBJ1-6; 7 positions match TRBD1. The CDR3 is made up of 16 amino acids. Germline values: CDR1 SGHTA, CDR2 FQGNSA. V was pared by 1 base and J by 5 bases, with 5 bases of the junction left unmatched. The CDR3 sequence is CASSLGGGGNNSPLHF. The CDR3 DNA is TGTGCCAGCAGCTTAGGTGGAGGGGGCAATAATTCACCCCTCCACTTT.

There are a few counts of this clonotype. The J gene is TRBJ1-1, the V gene TRBV10-3, with 8 bases matching TRBD1. This CDR3 is 14 amino acids long. The ends lost 5 bases at V and 3 bases at J; junction bases unmatched: 5. Germline V gene data show CDR1 as ENHRY and CDR2 as SYGVKD. The CDR3 sequence: CAISRTGKDTEAFF. CDR3 DNA sequence: TGTGCCATCAGTCGGACAGGGAAGGACACTGAAGCTTTCTTT.

This sequence joins TRBV7-9 and TRBJ2-7, with D perhaps assigned TRBD1 or TRBD2 (5 bases each). The CDR3 has 14 residues. Trimming left V 4 bases short and J 3 bases short, with 13 bases between. The germline gives CDR1 SEHNR, CDR2 FQNEAQ (reference sequence). CDR3 sequence: CASSSLTGHYEQYF. CDR3 bases: TGTGCCAGCAGCTCCCTCACGGGGCACTACGAGCAGTACTTC. Full variable domain (remainder filled in from reference TRBV7-9 and TRBJ2-7): DTGVSQNPRHKITKRGQNVTFRCDPISEHNRLYWYRQTLGQGPEFLTYFQNEAQLEKSRLLSDRFSAERPKGSFSTLEIQRTEQGDSAMYLCASSSLTGHYEQYFGPGTRLTVT.

This clonotype was picked up a small number of times. The rearrangement joins TRBV20-1 to TRBJ1-5; D is unresolved. V lost 7 bases to trimming and J lost 2 bases, with 27 bases between them. This CDR3 region has 18 residues. Germline V lookup: CDR1 DFQATT, CDR2 SNEGSKA (reference sequence). DNA of the CDR3: TGCAGTGTCAAGGTTTTCAGTTTAGGGTCTTATGGCAATCAGCCCCAGCATTTT. Residues: CSVKVFSLGSYGNQPQHF.

This sequence joins TRBV7-3 and TRBJ2-7, with D possibly TRBD1 on 5 matching bases. The CDR3 extends over 14 amino acids. Trimming removed 6 bases from V and 1 base from J, with 13 bases in between. The germline CDR1 and CDR2 sequences are SGHTA and FQGTGA. CDR3 sequence: CASRSSDTSYEQYF. The DNA for the CDR3 is TGTGCCAGCAGGTCCTCGGACACTTCCTACGAGCAGTACTTC.

The V and J genes are TRBV7-2 and TRBJ1-2; possible D gene TRBD1, 6 bases. Germline CDR1 SGHTA, CDR2 FQGNSA. There are 16 residues in the CDR3. Between the trimmed V and J ends, which lost 3 bases and 2 bases, there was a span of 16 bases. The CDR3 DNA follows: TGTGCCAGCAGCTTGTCCCGGGACACCAACAACTATGGCTACACCTTC. It yields the protein CASSLSRDTNNYGYTF.

The V gene is TRBV20-1, the J gene TRBJ2-1, with D possibly TRBD1 on 8 matching bases. This CDR3 contains 16 residues. Between the trimmed V and J ends, which lost 4 bases and 0 bases, there was a span of 16 bases. Germline V lookup: CDR1 DFQATT, CDR2 SNEGSKA (reference sequence). The DNA of the CDR3 is TGCAGTGCTACTGGACAGGGCGGGAGCTCCTACAATGAGCAGTTCTTC. It yields the protein CSATGQGGSSYNEQFF.